This T cell receptor (beta chain) was captured in a study of blood T cells in healthy people across ages. Overall study results and limits: Per million T cells, the diversity of TCR beta decreased roughly linearly as age advanced.

Then a second PCR, running about 6 to 12 cycles, was carried out with a sample-barcoded 5' primer and a J-beta primer mix. TCRdb analysed the 5' RACE reads with MiXCR anew, one entry per CDR3 protein. The top ten hold roughly 18% of the sample, which has around 790,000 distinct CDR3 sequences, under 45% seen once. The ends were cut back, 4 bases at V and 4 bases at J, with 23 bases in the middle. The CDR3 has 17 residues. CDR1 and CDR2 from the germline V gene are SGHKS and YYEKEE (reference sequence). On this clonotype itself: Its antigen is not known.

The V call is TRBV5-5, the J call TRBJ1-1; D remains ambiguous. Sequencing was done on a sample of blood. The source of this sequence is a man aged 60 to 69 in good health. CDR3 loop: CASSPPPPNLWGTEAFF. CDR3 coding DNA: TGTGCCAGCAGCCCCCCTCCGCCTAACCTATGGGGCACTGAAGCTTTCTTT.